This record concerns one TCR beta chain sequence. Its antigen is not identified. Other DNA sequences in this specimen translate into the identical CDR3. Some clones are missing from TCRdb's copy, which holds only in-frame ones; the method was immunoSEQ multiplex PCR. The repertoire consists of about 160,000 clones, with about nine tenths occurring once and the leading ten covering 4% to 5%. The data belong to a study of cytomegalovirus exposure and HLA in healthy donors. General study results and limits: The authors confirmed in vitro that three CMV-associated chains were specific for CMV antigens.

V lost 0 bases and J lost 1, with 4 bases in between. CDR1 is SGHDT and CDR2 is YYEEEE in the germline V gene. This CDR3 comprises 13 residues. This sequence joins TRBV5-6 and TRBJ1-1; D uncertain. The sequence derives from a man in his late teens or twenties in good health and CMV-seropositive. Source material: PBMCs. The CDR3 DNA reads as TGTGCCAGCAGCTTGGCGGGGAACACTGAAGCTTTCTTT. Protein product: CASSLAGNTEAFF.